This entry concerns a single T cell receptor (beta chain). Data came from immunoSEQ multiplex PCR; TCRdb stores just in-frame clones and leaves some out. The profile covers over 65,000 clones, with roughly nine tenths appearing a single time and roughly 7% taken by the ten largest. The CDR3 length is 15 residues. V shed 4 bases and J 6 bases; nucleotides not matched to a gene: 12. Germline-derived CDR1 and CDR2 are SQVTM and ANQGSEA. The sample belongs to a study of T cell responses to AZD1222 COVID-19 vaccine. This receptor was obtained from an adult in good health. The material was peripheral blood, obtained on day 0 of MenACWY control vaccination. The chain combines TRBV29-1 with TRBJ2-1; 7 bases are a match to TRBD1. The chain's CDR3 is CSVARQGGSVNEQFF. CDR3 bases: TGCAGCGTTGCCCGACAGGGTGGATCGGTCAATGAGCAGTTCTTC.